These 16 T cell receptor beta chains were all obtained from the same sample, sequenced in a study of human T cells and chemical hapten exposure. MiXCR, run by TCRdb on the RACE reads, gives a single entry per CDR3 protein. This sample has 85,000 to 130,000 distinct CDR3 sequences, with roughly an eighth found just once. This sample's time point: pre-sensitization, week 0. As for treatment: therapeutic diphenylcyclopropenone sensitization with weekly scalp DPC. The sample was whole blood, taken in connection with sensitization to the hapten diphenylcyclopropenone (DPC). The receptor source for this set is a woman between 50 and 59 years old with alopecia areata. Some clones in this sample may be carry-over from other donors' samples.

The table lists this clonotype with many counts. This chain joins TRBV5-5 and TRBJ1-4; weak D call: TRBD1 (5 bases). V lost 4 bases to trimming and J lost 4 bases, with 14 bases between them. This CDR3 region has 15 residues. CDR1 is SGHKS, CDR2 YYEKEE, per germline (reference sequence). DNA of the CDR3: TGTGCCAGCAGCACAATGTCGGGGCATAATGAAAAACTGTTTTTT. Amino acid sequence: CASSTMSGHNEKLFF. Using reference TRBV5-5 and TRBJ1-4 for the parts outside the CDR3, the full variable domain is DAGVTQSPTHLIKTRGQQVTLRCSPISGHKSVSWYQQVLGQGPQFIFQYYEKEERGRGNFPDRFSARQFPNYSSELNVNALLLGDSALYLCASSTMSGHNEKLFFGSGTQLSVL.

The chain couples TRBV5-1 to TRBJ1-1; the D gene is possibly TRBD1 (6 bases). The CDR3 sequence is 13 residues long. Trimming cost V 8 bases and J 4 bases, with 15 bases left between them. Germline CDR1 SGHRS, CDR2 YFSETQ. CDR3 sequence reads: CASKNRDATEAFF. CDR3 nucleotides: TGCGCCAGTAAGAACAGGGATGCCACTGAAGCTTTCTTT.

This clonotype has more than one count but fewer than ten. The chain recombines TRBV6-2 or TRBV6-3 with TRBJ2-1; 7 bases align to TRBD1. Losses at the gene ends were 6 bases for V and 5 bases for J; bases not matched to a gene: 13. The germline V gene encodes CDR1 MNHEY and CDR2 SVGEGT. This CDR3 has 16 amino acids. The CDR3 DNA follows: TGTGCCAGCAGCACAGGGGCGCTAAGCCCGCACAATGAGCAGTTCTTC. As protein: CASSTGALSPHNEQFF.

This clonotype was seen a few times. The CDR3 loop reads CASSPGPSGGIQETQYF. The CDR3 DNA reads as TGCGCCAGCAGTCCTGGACCTAGCGGGGGAATCCAAGAGACCCAGTACTTC. This chain joins TRBV4-1 and TRBJ2-5; TRBD2 matches at 10 bases. The length of the CDR3 is 17 residues. The V segment lost 6 bases and the J segment 1 base; nucleotides outside the gene matches: 11. Germline V gene lookup returns CDR1 MGHRA and CDR2 YSYEKL.

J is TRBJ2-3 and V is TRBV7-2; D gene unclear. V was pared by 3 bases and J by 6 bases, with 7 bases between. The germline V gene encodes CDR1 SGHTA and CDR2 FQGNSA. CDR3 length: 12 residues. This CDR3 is CASSFSWDTQYF. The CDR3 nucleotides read TGTGCCAGCAGCTTTTCCTGGGATACGCAGTATTTT.

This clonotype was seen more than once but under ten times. CDR3 sequence reads: CASSYWGTNEKLFF. In DNA, the CDR3 is TGTGCCAGCAGTTACTGGGGTACTAATGAAAAACTGTTTTTT. The gene calls are TRBV6-5 and TRBJ1-4; D gene uncertain. Deletions cut 1 base from V and 2 bases from J, with 5 bases between. The CDR3 loop spans 14 amino acids. Per germline, CDR1 MNHEY and CDR2 SVGAGI.

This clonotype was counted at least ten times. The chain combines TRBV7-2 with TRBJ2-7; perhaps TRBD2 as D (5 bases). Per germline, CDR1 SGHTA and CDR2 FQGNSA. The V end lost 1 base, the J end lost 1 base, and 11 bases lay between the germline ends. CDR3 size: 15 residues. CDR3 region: CASSLGSGVSYEQYF. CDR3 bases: TGTGCCAGCAGCTTAGGGAGCGGAGTGTCCTACGAGCAGTACTTC.

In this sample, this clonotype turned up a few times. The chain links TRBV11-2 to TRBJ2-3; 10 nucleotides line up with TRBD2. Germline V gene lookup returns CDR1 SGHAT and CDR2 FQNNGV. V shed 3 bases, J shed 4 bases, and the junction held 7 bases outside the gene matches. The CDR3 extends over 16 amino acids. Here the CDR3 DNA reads TGTGCCAGCAGCTTTGGGACTAGCGCCGTGGCAGATACGCAGTATTTT. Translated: CASSFGTSAVADTQYF.

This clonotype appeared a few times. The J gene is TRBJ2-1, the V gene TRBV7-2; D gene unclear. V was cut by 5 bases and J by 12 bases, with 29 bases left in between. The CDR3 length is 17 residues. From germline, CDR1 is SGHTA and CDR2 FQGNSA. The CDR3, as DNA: TGTGCCAGCAGCCCCTCGCGTGGCGAGCGAGCAAAGATTGGGCAGTTCTTC. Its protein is CASSPSRGERAKIGQFF. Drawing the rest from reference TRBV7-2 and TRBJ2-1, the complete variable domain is GAGVSQSPSNKVTEKGKDVELRCDPISGHTALYWYRQSLGQGLEFLIYFQGNSAPDKSGLPSDRFSAERTGGSVSTLTIQRTQQEDSAVYLCASSPSRGERAKIGQFFGPGTRLTVL.

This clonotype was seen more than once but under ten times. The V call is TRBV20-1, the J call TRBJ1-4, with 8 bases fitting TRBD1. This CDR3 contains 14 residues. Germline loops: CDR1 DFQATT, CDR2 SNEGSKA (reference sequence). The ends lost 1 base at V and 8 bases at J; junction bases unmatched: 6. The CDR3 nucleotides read TGCAGTGCTAGAGGGAACAGGGGGTCCGAAAAACTGTTTTTT. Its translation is CSARGNRGSEKLFF.

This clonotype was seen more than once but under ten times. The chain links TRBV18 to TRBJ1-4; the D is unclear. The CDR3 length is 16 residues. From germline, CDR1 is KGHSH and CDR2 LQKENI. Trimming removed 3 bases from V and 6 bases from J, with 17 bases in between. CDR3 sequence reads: CASSPSLGISDEKLFF. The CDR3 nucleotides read TGTGCCAGCTCACCTTCACTCGGGATTTCGGATGAAAAACTGTTTTTT.

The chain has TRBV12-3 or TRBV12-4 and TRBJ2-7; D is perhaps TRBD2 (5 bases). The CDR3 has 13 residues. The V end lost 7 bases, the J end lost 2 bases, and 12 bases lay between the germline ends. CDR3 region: CASTVGVTYEQYF. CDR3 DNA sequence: TGTGCCAGCACCGTCGGGGTTACCTACGAGCAGTACTTC.

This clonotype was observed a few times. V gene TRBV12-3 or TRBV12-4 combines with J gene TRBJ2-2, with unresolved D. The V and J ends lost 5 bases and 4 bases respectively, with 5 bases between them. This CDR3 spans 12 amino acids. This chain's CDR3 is CASSHSTGELFF. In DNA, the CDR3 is TGTGCCAGCAGTCATAGCACCGGGGAGCTGTTTTTT.

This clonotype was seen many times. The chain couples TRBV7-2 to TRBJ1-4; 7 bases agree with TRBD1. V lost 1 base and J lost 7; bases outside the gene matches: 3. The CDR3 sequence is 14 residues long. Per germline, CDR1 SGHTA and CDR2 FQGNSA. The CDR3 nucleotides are TGTGCCAGCAGCTTAGACAGGGGCGGTGAAAAACTGTTTTTT. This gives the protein CASSLDRGGEKLFF.

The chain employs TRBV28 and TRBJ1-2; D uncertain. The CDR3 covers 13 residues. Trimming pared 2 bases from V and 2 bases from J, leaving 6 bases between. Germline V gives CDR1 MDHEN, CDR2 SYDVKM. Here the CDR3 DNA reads TGTGCCAGCAGTTTAGTTGACAACTATGGCTACACCTTC. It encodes CASSLVDNYGYTF.

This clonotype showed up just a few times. The CDR3 region is CASRGQALGTQYF. DNA of the CDR3: TGTGCCAGCAGGGGACAGGCTCTCGGTACGCAGTATTTT. The chain combines TRBV6-5 with TRBJ2-3; 8 positions match TRBD1. This CDR3 has 13 residues. J lost 8 bases, V lost 6 bases, and 7 bases had no gene match. CDR1 and CDR2 (germline): MNHEY, SVGAGI.